This note documents a single T cell receptor beta chain sequence. For each CDR3 protein, TCRdb gives one entry from its re-call of the 5' RACE reads, without DNA. The sample table includes 300,000 to 350,000 distinct CDR3 sequences. Germline CDR1 and CDR2: SEHNR and FQNEAQ (reference sequence). The CDR3 has 14 residues. These data belong to a study of monozygotic twins with inflammatory bowel disease. This receptor was identified in a human donor with ulcerative colitis or Crohn's disease, or a healthy co-twin of an affected twin (not recorded which). The sample taken for sequencing was blood. This chain uses TRBV7-9 with TRBJ2-2. CDR3: CASSLEGYTGELFF.